The present T cell receptor (beta chain) was sequenced within a study of cytotoxic CD8 clonotypes in ibrutinib-treated CLL. About the study: Investigators collected response samples after a median roughly 12 months of treatment, range 6 to 36.

V was pared by 2 bases and J by 6 bases, with 11 bases between. Germline CDR1 reads SGHTA; CDR2 reads FQGNSA. CDR3 size: 14 residues. To note about this clone: Its target is unknown.

Measured with immunoSEQ multiplex PCR; TCRdb has only the in-frame clones, and not every one. Found here are approximately 300,000 clones, roughly 79% of them singletons; the top ten hold 6.5% to 8.5%. General study results and limits: Exceeding age-matched healthy donors, baseline clonality also tracked the counts of circulating CD8+ T cells. The public clonotypes identified were infrequent and showed contraction or stability on treatment.

This TCR was recovered from a human donor with chronic lymphocytic leukemia. The chain recombines TRBV7-2 with TRBJ1-5, with a possible D match to TRBD1 (5 bases). Sequencing used PBMCs, obtained before ibrutinib treatment. CDR3 coding DNA: TGTGCCAGCAGCTTAAGTCGGGGGAGTCAGCCCCAGCATTTT. Translated: CASSLSRGSQPQHF.